The clone carrying this TCR beta chain was observed at least ten times. The antigen is not known. Patients between 18 and 65 years old had hyperthyroidism, newly diagnosed and lasting under 2 months. This sample is part of a study of T cells in Graves' hyperthyroidism and ophthalmopathy. Study-level results: Among thyroid clonotypes expanded above 0.001, most also appeared in blood.

It was RNA transcripts that yielded the amplified TCR beta CDR3 regions. The TCR CDR3 was amplified in a first-round RT-PCR using the HTBI primer set. MiXCR, run by TCRdb on the multiplex PCR reads, gives a single entry per CDR3 protein. The sample includes some 350,000 distinct CDR3 sequences, about 19% of them seen just once. The CDR3 consists of 13 residues. The ends were cut back, 8 bases at V and 2 bases at J, with 13 bases in the middle. Per the germline V gene, CDR1 is MNHNS and CDR2 is SASEGT. The sequence was obtained from a woman younger than 35 with Graves' hyperthyroidism. The material sequenced was blood. The chain links TRBV6-1 to TRBJ2-7, with TRBD1 as a possible D gene (6 bases). The CDR3: CASGSGDPYEQYF. The CDR3 DNA reads as TGTGCCAGCGGATCAGGGGATCCCTACGAGCAGTACTTC.